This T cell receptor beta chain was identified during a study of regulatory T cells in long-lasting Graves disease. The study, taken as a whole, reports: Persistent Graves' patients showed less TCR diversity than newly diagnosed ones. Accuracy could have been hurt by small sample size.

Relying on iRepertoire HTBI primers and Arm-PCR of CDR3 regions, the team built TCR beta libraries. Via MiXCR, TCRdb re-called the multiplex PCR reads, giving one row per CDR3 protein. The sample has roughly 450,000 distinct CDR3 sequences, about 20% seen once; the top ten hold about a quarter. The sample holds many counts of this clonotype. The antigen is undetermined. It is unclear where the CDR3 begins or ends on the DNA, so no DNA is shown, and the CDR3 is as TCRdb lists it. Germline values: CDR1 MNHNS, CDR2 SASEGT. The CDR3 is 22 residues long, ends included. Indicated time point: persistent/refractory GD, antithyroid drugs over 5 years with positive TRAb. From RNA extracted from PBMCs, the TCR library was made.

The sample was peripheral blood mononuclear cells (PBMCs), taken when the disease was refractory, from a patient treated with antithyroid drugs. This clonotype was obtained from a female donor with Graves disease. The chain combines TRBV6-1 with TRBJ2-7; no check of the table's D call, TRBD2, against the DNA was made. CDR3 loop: CASRGTIGTAPTSSTSSYEQYF.